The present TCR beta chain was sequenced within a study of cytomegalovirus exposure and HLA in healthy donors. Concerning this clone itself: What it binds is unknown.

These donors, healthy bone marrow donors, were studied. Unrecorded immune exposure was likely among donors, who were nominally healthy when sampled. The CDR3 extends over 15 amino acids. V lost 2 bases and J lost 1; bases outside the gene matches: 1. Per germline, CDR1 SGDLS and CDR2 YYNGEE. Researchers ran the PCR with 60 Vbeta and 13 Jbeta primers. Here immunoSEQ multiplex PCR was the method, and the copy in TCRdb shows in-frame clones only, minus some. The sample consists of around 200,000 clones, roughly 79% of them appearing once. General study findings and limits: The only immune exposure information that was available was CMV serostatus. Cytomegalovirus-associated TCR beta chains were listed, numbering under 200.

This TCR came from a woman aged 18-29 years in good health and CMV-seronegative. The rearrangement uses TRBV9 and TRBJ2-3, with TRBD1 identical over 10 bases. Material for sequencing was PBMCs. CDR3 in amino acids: CASSVGTGGTDTQYF. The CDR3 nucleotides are TGTGCCAGCAGCGTTGGGACAGGGGGCACAGATACGCAGTATTTT.